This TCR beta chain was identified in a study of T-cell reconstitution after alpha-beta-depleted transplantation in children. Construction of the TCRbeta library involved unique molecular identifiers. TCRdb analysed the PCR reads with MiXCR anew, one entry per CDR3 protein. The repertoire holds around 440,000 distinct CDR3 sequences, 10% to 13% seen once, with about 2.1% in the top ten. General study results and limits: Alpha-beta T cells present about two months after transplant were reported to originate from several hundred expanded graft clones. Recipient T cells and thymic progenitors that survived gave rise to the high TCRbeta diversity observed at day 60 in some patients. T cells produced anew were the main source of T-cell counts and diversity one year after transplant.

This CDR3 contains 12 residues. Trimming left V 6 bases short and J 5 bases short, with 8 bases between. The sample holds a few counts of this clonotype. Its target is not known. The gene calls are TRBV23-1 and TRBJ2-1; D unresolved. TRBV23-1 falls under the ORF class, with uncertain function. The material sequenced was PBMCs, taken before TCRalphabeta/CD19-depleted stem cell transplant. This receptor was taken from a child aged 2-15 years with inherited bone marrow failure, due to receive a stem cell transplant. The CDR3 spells CASRCRNNEQFF. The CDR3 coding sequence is TGCGCCAGCAGGTGTCGAAACAATGAGCAGTTCTTC.